The 24 T cell receptor beta chains below all came from one sample that was sequenced in a study of blood T cells in healthy people across ages. A second PCR of about 7 to 12 cycles used a sample-barcoded 5' primer and a J-beta primer mix. TCRdb analysed the 5' RACE reads with MiXCR anew, one entry per CDR3 protein. The repertoire holds 700,000 to 1,000,000 distinct CDR3 sequences, around 42% seen once, with 15% to 25% in the top ten. Input material: blood. These receptors all come from a man in his 60s in good health.

This clonotype was counted a few times. V usage is TRBV28 and J usage is TRBJ2-3; 8 nucleotides line up with TRBD1. Trimming removed 6 bases from V and 3 bases from J; junction bases left unmatched: 11. Looked up from germline, CDR1 is MDHEN and CDR2 is SYDVKM. This CDR3 contains 16 residues. The CDR3 loop is CASSPSDRVITDTQYF. Here the CDR3 DNA reads TGTGCCAGCAGCCCATCGGACAGGGTCATAACAGATACGCAGTATTTT. The full variable domain, rest sourced from reference TRBV28 and TRBJ2-3, is DVKVTQSSRYLVKRTGEKVFLECVQDMDHENMFWYRQDPGLGLRLIYFSYDVKMKEKGDIPEGYSVSREKKERFSLILESASTNQTSMYLCASSPSDRVITDTQYFGPGTRLTVL.

On this clonotype: Germline and junction disagree at one end, which may indicate a read error. V gene TRBV9 combines with J gene TRBJ2-3; D might be TRBD1 or TRBD2, each matching 5 bases. CDR3 length: 15 residues. Looked up from germline, CDR1 is SGDLS and CDR2 is YYNGEE. In nucleotides, the CDR3 is TGTGCCAGCAGCGTAGGGGTCTGGGGACCAGATACGCGGTATTTT. As protein: CASSVGVWGPDTRYF.

The chain combines TRBV7-9 with TRBJ2-1; no firm D call. V was shortened by 2 bases and J by 6 bases, with 8 bases between the two germline ends. The germline CDR1 and CDR2 sequences are SEHNR and FQNEAQ (reference sequence). CDR3 length equals 13 residues. CDR3 sequence reads: CASSLLNPNEQFF. The CDR3 coding sequence is TGTGCCAGCAGCTTACTGAACCCCAATGAGCAGTTCTTC.

The V gene is TRBV20-1, the J gene TRBJ2-4; the match to TRBD1 covers 7 bases. The germline V gene has CDR1 DFQATT and CDR2 SNEGSKA (reference sequence). There are 14 residues in the CDR3. Unmatched junction bases numbered 11, after V lost 4 bases and J lost 8 bases. The CDR3 protein is CSAILGRGLYIQYF. The DNA for the CDR3 is TGCAGTGCTATCCTTGGCAGGGGGTTGTACATTCAGTACTTC.

CDR3 amino acids: CASGLVDRDHLYEQYF. Here the CDR3 DNA reads TGTGCTAGTGGTTTGGTAGACCGGGATCACCTCTACGAGCAGTACTTC. The chain recombines TRBV12-5 with TRBJ2-7, with D perhaps matching TRBD2 (5 bases). This CDR3 is 16 amino acids long. Germline CDR1 reads LGHNT; CDR2 reads FRNRAP. Trimming removed 0 bases at V and 3 bases at J, with 15 bases between.

V is TRBV6-1 and J is TRBJ2-1; TRBD1 matches 9 bases. Germline loops: CDR1 MNHNS, CDR2 SASEGT. This CDR3 contains 17 residues. V shed 0 bases, J shed 2 bases, and the junction held 5 bases outside the gene matches. The CDR3 nucleotides are TGTGCCAGCAGTGAAGCGTGGACAGGGGTTGCCTACAATGAGCAGTTCTTC. Translation gives CASSEAWTGVAYNEQFF.

The table lists this clonotype with a few counts. This rearrangement joins TRBV28 to TRBJ2-7, with a tentative D call TRBD2 (5 bases). The CDR3 sequence is 14 residues long. V lost 3 bases to trimming and J lost 1 base, with 10 bases between them. Germline V lookup: CDR1 MDHEN, CDR2 SYDVKM. The CDR3 DNA is TGTGCCAGCAGTTTTCCTAGCCGATCCTACGAGCAGTACTTC. This translates into CASSFPSRSYEQYF.

The chain is built from TRBV3-1 and TRBJ2-3; TRBD2 might be the D (6 bases). The V gene lost 1 base and the J gene lost 2 bases, with 13 bases spanning the gap. The CDR3 covers 16 residues. Germline CDR1 and CDR2: LGHDT and YNNKEL (reference sequence). The DNA for the CDR3 is TGTGCCAGCAGCCAAGTATTTGGAGGGGTCACAGATACGCAGTATTTT. It is translated as CASSQVFGGVTDTQYF.

This clonotype was picked up one time. One base away lies a much larger clone, so this may be a sequencing read error. The V gene is TRBV29-1, the J gene TRBJ2-1; TRBD1 agrees at 7 bases. CDR3 length: 13 residues. The V gene end was trimmed by 4 bases and the J gene end by 10 bases; junction bases not matched to a gene: 10. The germline CDR1 and CDR2 sequences are SQVTM and ANQGSEA. Here the CDR3 reads CSVGDRSSYEQFF. The DNA of the CDR3 is TGCAGCGTTGGGGACAGAAGCTCCTACGAGCAGTTCTTC.

This chain uses TRBV7-9 with TRBJ1-5, with D perhaps matching TRBD1 (5 bases). The V gene lost 1 base and the J gene lost 2 bases, with 12 bases spanning the gap. Germline V gives CDR1 SEHNR, CDR2 FQNEAQ (reference sequence). The CDR3 is 16 residues long. The CDR3 sequence is CASSLGGEGGNQPQHF. The CDR3, as DNA: TGTGCCAGCAGCTTAGGAGGGGAAGGAGGCAATCAGCCCCAGCATTTT.

Details on this clonotype: This may arise from a read error, as a much more abundant clone is one base away. The chain's CDR3 is CASSKDGGQETQYF. DNA of the CDR3: TGTGCCAGCTCCAAGGATGGGGGCCAAGAGACCCAGTACTTC. The rearrangement uses TRBV6-2 or TRBV6-3 and TRBJ2-7; D may correspond to TRBD1 or TRBD2 (5 bases each). The J call may be in error: the DNA end matches TRBJ2-5 better. Germline assignment: CDR1 MNHEY and CDR2 SVGEGT. The CDR3 is 14 amino acids.

The chain is built from TRBV20-1 and TRBJ1-4, with D possibly matching TRBD1 (6 bases). CDR1 is DFQATT, CDR2 SNEGSKA, per germline (reference sequence). The CDR3 sequence is 12 residues long. CDR3 nucleotides: TGCAGCGCGGGGGCGAGGAATGAAAAACTGTTTTTT. Translating it yields CSAGARNEKLFF.

The chain recombines TRBV7-2 with TRBJ1-3; TRBD1 agrees at 10 bases. The trim removed 5 bases at V and 3 bases at J, leaving 4 bases unmatched. This CDR3 has 15 amino acids. Germline assignment: CDR1 SGHTA and CDR2 FQGNSA. The CDR3 DNA reads as TGTGCCAGCAGCAAGACAGGGGGCGGTGGAAACACCATATATTTT. Translating it yields CASSKTGGGGNTIYF.

The V gene is TRBV4-3, the J gene TRBJ2-7; maybe TRBD1 (6 bases). Trimming pared 0 bases from V and 7 bases from J, leaving 19 bases between. Germline assignment: CDR1 LGHNA and CDR2 YSLEER. This CDR3 region has 16 residues. The CDR3 region is CASSQDPLAQRGEQYF. DNA of the CDR3: TGCGCCAGCAGCCAAGATCCCCTAGCTCAGAGGGGGGAGCAGTACTTC.

This chain uses TRBV5-1 with TRBJ2-1; 7 bases line up with TRBD2. CDR1 is SGHRS, CDR2 YFSETQ, per germline. The J segment lost 8 bases and the V segment lost 3 bases, leaving 5 bases of the junction unmatched. The CDR3 has 13 amino acids. The CDR3 coding sequence is TGCGCCAGCAGCTGGGGGGGTCGGGATGAGCAGTTCTTC. Protein: CASSWGGRDEQFF.

This clonotype was detected once. The chain is built from TRBV5-1 and TRBJ2-3, with a tentative D call TRBD2 (6 bases). This CDR3 contains 13 residues. Trimming took off 8 bases at V and 1 base at J, with 11 bases between the two ends. CDR1 is SGHRS, CDR2 YFSETQ, per germline. The CDR3 region is CASHGGRTDTQYF. CDR3 in DNA: TGCGCCAGTCACGGGGGACGCACAGATACGCAGTATTTT.

The V and J genes are TRBV14 and TRBJ1-1; 10 nucleotides agree with TRBD1. This CDR3 region has 17 residues. In germline, CDR1 is SGHDN, CDR2 FVKESK. The J segment lost 2 bases and the V segment lost 4 bases, leaving 10 bases of the junction unmatched. CDR3 loop: CASSPGQGPRLNTEAFF. The CDR3 region has the DNA TGTGCCAGCAGCCCGGGACAGGGGCCCCGTCTCAACACTGAAGCTTTCTTT.

This chain joins TRBV12-3 or TRBV12-4 and TRBJ1-5; D is ambiguous. Trimming removed 5 bases at V and 2 bases at J, with 13 bases between. The CDR3 loop spans 15 amino acids. CDR3 DNA sequence: TGTGCCAGCAGTATCGACATGACCGGCAATCAGCCCCAGCATTTT. This encodes CASSIDMTGNQPQHF.

This clonotype was counted a few times. The chain combines TRBV15 with TRBJ2-3; TRBD1 is a possible D gene (6 bases). This CDR3 region has 16 residues. V dropped 1 base and J dropped 2 bases, with 13 bases sitting between them. Germline loops: CDR1 LNHNV, CDR2 YYDKDF (reference sequence). CDR3 residues: CATSRGPQGTTDTQYF. The CDR3 DNA reads TGTGCCACCAGCAGAGGCCCCCAGGGGACCACAGATACGCAGTATTTT.

V is TRBV6-2 or TRBV6-3 and J is TRBJ1-1; D call uncertain. The V gene's germline CDR1 is MNHEY and CDR2 SVGEGT. V was cut by 5 bases and J by 1 base, with 14 bases left in between. This CDR3 has 15 amino acids. CDR3 loop: CASSPSGRTNTEAFF. CDR3 sequence (DNA): TGTGCCAGCAGTCCCAGTGGTCGCACGAACACTGAAGCTTTCTTT.

A few counts support this clonotype. The chain combines TRBV20-1 with TRBJ1-6; D not certain. CDR3 length equals 12 residues. Per germline, CDR1 DFQATT and CDR2 SNEGSKA (reference sequence). The V and J ends lost 0 bases and 5 bases respectively, with 2 bases between them. The CDR3 protein is CSARDNNSPLHF. The DNA of the CDR3 is TGCAGTGCTAGAGATAATAATTCACCCCTCCACTTT.

Worth noting for this clonotype: A read error may produce the germline difference seen at one junction end. This chain uses TRBV5-6 with TRBJ2-3; a weak D match, TRBD2 (6 bases). The germline gives CDR1 SGHDT, CDR2 YYEEEE. The CDR3 length is 16 residues. The CDR3 DNA reads TGTGCCGGCAGCTTGACGCGGAGGGTCGGCACAGATACGCAGTATTTT. This codes for CAGSLTRRVGTDTQYF.

This clonotype was counted only a few times. The genes are TRBV30 and TRBJ1-6; no clear D. Germline V gives CDR1 GTSNPN, CDR2 SVGIG (reference sequence). The CDR3 contains 14 residues. Trimming shortened V by 5 bases and J by 9 bases, and 17 bases separated the two germline ends. This CDR3 reads CAWGGGSGGSPLHF. CDR3 DNA sequence: TGTGCCTGGGGAGGAGGATCGGGCGGTTCACCCCTCCACTTT.

This chain connects TRBV27 to TRBJ2-1; D possibly matches TRBD1 or TRBD2 (5 bases each). V lost 0 bases to trimming and J lost 5 bases, with 17 bases between them. Germline-derived CDR1 and CDR2 are MNHEY and SMNVEV (reference sequence). The CDR3 runs 17 residues. CDR3 region: CASSLSAGTHQNNEQFF. Written as DNA, the CDR3 is TGTGCCAGCAGTTTATCCGCCGGGACCCACCAGAACAATGAGCAGTTCTTC.